This is a list of T cell receptor beta chains from one sample in a study of shared clonotypes between healthy human individuals. TCRdb's table, derived via immunoSEQ multiplex PCR, lists solely in-frame clones and lacks some. The sample shows about 1 million clones, approximately 76% of them seen only once. The sequenced sample consisted of memory CD4+ T cells sorted from blood. The receptors come from a man aged 18 to 29 in good health. CDR3s include the opening cysteine and the closing phenylalanine or tryptophan. A D gene is named only where the DNA matches it firmly. Where a row states a size, it is once, few, many or the class of an expanded clone; other rows omit it.

clone_size	d_call	v_call	j_call	cdr3_aa	cdr3_nt
NA	NA	TRBV18	TRBJ1-6	CASSQTVVSPLHF	TGTGCCAGCTCACAAACAGTGGTTTCACCCCTCCACTTT
once	NA	TRBV21-1	TRBJ1-1	CASGGRARRLRDTEAFF	TGTGCCAGCGGGGGGAGGGCCCGGAGGCTACGGGACACTGAAGCTTTCTTT
NA	NA	TRBV5-1	TRBJ2-7	CASSAGRNEQYF	TGCGCCAGCAGCGCCGGTAGGAACGAGCAGTACTTC
NA	TRBD2	TRBV7-2	TRBJ2-7	CASSTPGVAGISEQYF	TGTGCCAGCAGCACCCCCGGAGTAGCGGGAATCTCCGAGCAGTACTTC
NA	TRBD1	TRBV27	TRBJ2-7	CASSPLLRDRDYEQYF	TGTGCCAGCAGTCCCCTTCTCCGGGACAGGGACTACGAGCAGTACTTC
few	TRBD1	TRBV18	TRBJ1-1	CASSRTGGTEAFF	TGTGCCAGCTCACGGACAGGGGGGACTGAAGCTTTCTTT
few	NA	TRBV11-2	TRBJ2-3	CASSLGFRAFMDTQYF	TGTGCCAGCAGCTTAGGTTTTAGGGCCTTTATGGATACGCAGTATTTT
few	NA	TRBV5-1	TRBJ2-3	CASSTRRRTDTQYF	TGCGCCAGCAGCACCCGACGGCGCACAGATACGCAGTATTTT
NA	NA	TRBV29-1	TRBJ1-1	CSGWQVNTEAFF	TGCAGCGGTTGGCAGGTAAACACTGAAGCTTTCTTT
NA	NA	TRBV6-6	TRBJ2-1	CASKTFLAGNEQFF	TGTGCCAGCAAAACGTTTTTGGCGGGCAATGAGCAGTTCTTC
NA	NA	TRBV6-1	TRBJ1-2	CASRTGASGYTF	TGTGCCAGCAGGACGGGAGCTAGCGGCTACACCTTC
NA	NA	TRBV30	TRBJ1-5	CAYTMTGVSNQPQHF	TGTGCCTATACGATGACCGGGGTTAGCAATCAGCCCCAGCATTTT
NA	NA	TRBV5-6	TRBJ1-2	CASSFGANYGYTF	TGTGCCAGCAGCTTTGGTGCTAACTATGGCTACACCTTC
NA	NA	TRBV27	TRBJ2-3	CASSLTEITDTQYF	TGTGCCAGCAGTTTAACAGAGATCACAGATACGCAGTATTTT
NA	NA	TRBV7-8	TRBJ1-5	CASSLEIGMVKSQHF	TGTGCCAGCAGCCTCGAAATCGGCATGGTGAAGTCCCAGCATTTT
NA	TRBD2	TRBV7-7	TRBJ2-3	CASSPGLAGVADTQYF	TGTGCTAGCAGCCCTGGACTAGCGGGAGTTGCAGATACGCAGTATTTT
NA	NA	TRBV27	TRBJ1-1	CASNLRRNTEAFF	TGTGCCAGCAATCTCAGGAGAAACACTGAAGCTTTCTTT
NA	NA	TRBV5-4	TRBJ1-6	CASSLGGGGSPLHF	TGTGCCAGCAGCTTGGGAGGGGGAGGCTCACCCCTCCACTTT
few	TRBD2	TRBV27	TRBJ2-1	CASSLLFGFGGSPNEQFF	TGTGCCAGCAGTTTACTTTTTGGTTTTGGCGGGAGTCCAAATGAGCAGTTCTTC
NA	NA	TRBV30	TRBJ1-4	CAWRRQTTNEKLFF	TGTGCCTGGAGGAGGCAGACAACTAATGAAAAACTGTTTTTT
NA	NA	TRBV29-1	TRBJ1-1	CSVGIGSSNTEAFF	TGCAGCGTCGGAATCGGCAGTTCGAACACTGAAGCTTTCTTT
NA	NA	TRBV2	TRBJ2-7	CASSVQGTTYEQYF	TGTGCCAGCAGTGTTCAGGGAACCACCTACGAGCAGTACTTC
NA	NA	TRBV30	TRBJ2-2	CALTVLNTGELFF	TGTGCCCTGACCGTTTTGAACACCGGGGAGCTGTTTTTT
NA	NA	TRBV4-1	TRBJ2-7	CASSQPGLGGYEQYF	TGCGCCAGCAGCCAACCAGGACTGGGGGGCTACGAGCAGTACTTC
once	NA	TRBV6-1	TRBJ2-7	CASSGMDGSRSEQYF	TGTGCCAGCAGTGGGATGGACGGGTCAAGAAGCGAGCAGTACTTC
NA	NA	TRBV29-1	TRBJ1-2	CSVDQGASSYGYTF	TGCAGCGTAGATCAGGGAGCCTCATCCTATGGCTACACCTTC
NA	TRBD2	TRBV10-3	TRBJ2-3	CAISDGTSGRNADTQYF	TGTGCCATCAGTGATGGGACTAGCGGACGGAATGCAGATACGCAGTATTTT
few	NA	TRBV2	TRBJ1-1	CASSEAGPGHKAFF	TGTGCCAGCAGTGAAGCGGGGCCAGGACACAAAGCTTTCTTT
NA	NA	TRBV6-1	TRBJ1-2	CASSEALGAANYGYTF	TGTGCCAGCAGTGAAGCGCTTGGGGCTGCTAACTATGGCTACACCTTC
NA	TRBD1	TRBV2	TRBJ2-3	CASSPGQGVDTQYF	TGTGCCAGCAGCCCGGGACAGGGAGTAGATACGCAGTATTTT
many	NA	TRBV28	TRBJ1-3	CASNSPHGNTIYF	TGTGCCAGCAACTCTCCTCACGGAAACACCATATATTTT
many	TRBD2	TRBV7-2	TRBJ2-7	CASSSSGSSYEQYF	TGTGCCAGCAGCTCTAGCGGGAGCTCCTACGAGCAGTACTTC
NA	TRBD1	TRBV5-6	TRBJ1-6	CASSEVGGGYNSPLHF	TGTGCCAGCAGCGAGGTGGGAGGGGGCTACAATTCACCCCTCCACTTT
few	TRBD2	TRBV18	TRBJ2-3	CASSPRTSVSTDTQYF	TGTGCCAGCTCACCAAGGACTAGCGTTAGCACAGATACGCAGTATTTT